Here is one T cell receptor beta chain with its context. The antigen this receptor binds is unknown. No much larger clone exists at a distance of one base, and base qualities are not known. The data originate from a study of control samples from healthy donors and cancer patients (TCRdb year 2020). The library was generated by the immunoSEQ multiplex PCR assay. TCRdb carries this immuneACCESS record with in-frame sequences only. Its versions omit some clonotypes, under half of them owing to an unresolved V gene in the studies checked, with the rest unexplained. The sample table holds about 92,000 clones, of which roughly four fifths were seen once. Clones ranked in the top ten supply around a tenth of the sample. From the cysteine through the phenylalanine, the CDR3 covers 13 amino acids. Just CDR3 DNA is preserved here, 39 bases in frame from base 1. The germline V gene (reference sequence) provides CDR1 SEHNR and CDR2 FQNEAQ. The junction shows trimming of 4 bases on V and 0 bases on J, plus 7 bases between the germline ends.

The clonotype originates from a woman aged 55-69 years in good health. The chain is made from TRBV7-9 and TRBJ2-7, with a tentative D gene TRBD1 over 5 matching bases. Source material: blood. CDR3 reads: CASSSTVSYEQYF. The sequence in DNA is TGTGCCAGCAGCTCGACAGTCTCCTACGAGCAGTACTTC. The CDR3 plus the reference TRBV7-9 and TRBJ2-7 genes for the other parts give the full variable domain: DTGVSQNPRHKITKRGQNVTFRCDPISEHNRLYWYRQTLGQGPEFLTYFQNEAQLEKSRLLSDRFSAERPKGSFSTLEIQRTEQGDSAMYLCASSSTVSYEQYFGPGTRLTVT.